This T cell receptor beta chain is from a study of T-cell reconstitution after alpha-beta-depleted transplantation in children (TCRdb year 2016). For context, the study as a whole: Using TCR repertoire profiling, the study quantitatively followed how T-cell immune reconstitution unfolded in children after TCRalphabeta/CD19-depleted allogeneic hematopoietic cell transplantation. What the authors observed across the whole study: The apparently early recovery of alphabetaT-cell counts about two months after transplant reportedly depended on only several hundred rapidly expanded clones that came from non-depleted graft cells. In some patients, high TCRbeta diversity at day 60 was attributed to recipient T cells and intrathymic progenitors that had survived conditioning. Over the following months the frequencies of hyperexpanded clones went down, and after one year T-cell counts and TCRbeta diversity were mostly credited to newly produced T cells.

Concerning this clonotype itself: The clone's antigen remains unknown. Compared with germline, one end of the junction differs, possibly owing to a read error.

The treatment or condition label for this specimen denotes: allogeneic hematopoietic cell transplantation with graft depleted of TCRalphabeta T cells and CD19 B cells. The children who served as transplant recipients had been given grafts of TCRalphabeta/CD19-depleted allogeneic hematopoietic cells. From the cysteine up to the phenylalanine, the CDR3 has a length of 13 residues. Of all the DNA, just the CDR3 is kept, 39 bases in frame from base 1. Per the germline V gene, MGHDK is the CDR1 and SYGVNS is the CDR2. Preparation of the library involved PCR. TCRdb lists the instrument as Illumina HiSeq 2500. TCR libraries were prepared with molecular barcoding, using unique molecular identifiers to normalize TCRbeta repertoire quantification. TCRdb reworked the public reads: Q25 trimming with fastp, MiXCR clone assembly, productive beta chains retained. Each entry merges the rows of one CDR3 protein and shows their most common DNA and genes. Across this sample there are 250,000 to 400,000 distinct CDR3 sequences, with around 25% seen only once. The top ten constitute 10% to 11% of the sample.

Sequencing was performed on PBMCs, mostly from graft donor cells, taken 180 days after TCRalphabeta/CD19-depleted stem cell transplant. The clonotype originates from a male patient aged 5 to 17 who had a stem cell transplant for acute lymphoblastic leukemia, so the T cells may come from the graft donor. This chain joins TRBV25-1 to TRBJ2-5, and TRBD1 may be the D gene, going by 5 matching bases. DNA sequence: TGTGCCAGCAGATCGACGACAGATCAGACGCATGTCTTC. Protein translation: CASRSTTDQTHVF.